This TCR beta chain is from a study of human T cells and chemical hapten exposure (TCRdb year 2021). Study-wide context: For sensitization, 2% DPC in acetone was applied to a roughly 2 cm by roughly 2 cm area of upper inner arm skin. Patch testing was performed on the upper back with Finn chambers containing 0.01% DPC, and the patch tests were scored after 6 days according to International Contact Dermatitis Research Group standards. Peripheral blood TCR repertoire changes were tracked in vivo in alopecia patients during primary and secondary sensitization to the hapten diphenylcyclopropenone (DPC). Blood samples were taken from patients before sensitization (week 0) and then at 2, 6 and about 24 weeks after DPC sensitization. Blood for TCR sequencing was provided by twenty-nine alopecia patients at one to four time points (pre-sensitization, 2, 6 and 24 weeks). The libraries were sequenced as a pool, and the TCR yield per sample differed mostly because of small variations in library volumes within the pool. Patients additionally received weekly therapeutic DPC doses to the scalp throughout the roughly 25-week study period. Alopecia areata with under or over 50% scalp involvement, alopecia totalis and alopecia universalis were represented in the patient cohort, which was mostly female.

The label giving this sample's time point can be read as: patch test 2, 6 weeks after DPC sensitization. The sample's treatment or condition label, decoded: therapeutic diphenylcyclopropenone sensitization with weekly scalp DPC. At each patch-test visit, blood was drawn before the patch test was applied. Patients were eligible if aged 18 to 70, diagnosed with alopecia and judged suitable for DPC therapy, and pregnant patients were excluded. Total RNA was isolated from unfractionated whole blood collected in Tempus Blood RNA tubes. The library was generated by RACE. Sequencer: NextSeq 500. Library preparation attached unique molecular identifiers to individual cDNA molecules for quantitative, reproducible TCR counting. Both TCR alpha and TCR beta chains were sequenced from each blood RNA sample. Per the source publication's procedure: A median of about 87,000 TCRs per sample was observed, with a range of about 23,224 to 700,000. V, J and CDR3 annotation of the TCR reads was performed with the Decombinator software suite. To make PS versus PT1 abundance plots, every sample was subsampled to the same number of TCRs (28,000). TCRs were defined as expanded if absent before sensitization and observed at least eight times at the 2-week time point. TCRdb itself trimmed the public reads at Q25 with fastp, ran MiXCR and retained productive beta chains. Each CDR3 protein gets just one entry, which takes the most common genes and DNA from the rows behind it. It is TCRdb's table, rather than the study itself, that gives the V and J calls and clone size. The sample yields approximately 100,000 distinct CDR3 sequences; about a tenth were counted once. The ten most abundant clones make up 2.5% to 3.5% of the sample.

The CDR3 sequence holds 12 residues, the cysteine and phenylalanine included. Only the CDR3 part of the read is kept: 36 bases, read in frame from the first base. Relative to germline, V is 3 bases shorter and J is 4 bases shorter, with 9 bases between their ends. The germline V gene (reference sequence) provides CDR1 GTSNPN and CDR2 SVGIG. What the work shows at the level of the full study, not this receptor alone: Because all patients had alopecia, a presumed autoimmune disease, the immune response of the patients might differ from that of healthy individuals. Repeated subsampling changed both the strength of the expansion versus patch-test correlation and the threshold at which that correlation became significant. DPC sensitization did not change the number of TCRs with a frequency above 1 in 1000, and there was no evidence of changes in global repertoire structure. A positive correlation was found between the number of PT1 expanded TCRs and patch test score, with significance reached at thresholds 8, 16 and 32 but not 4. Significantly more large CDR3 similarity clusters were formed by expanded TCRs than by pre-sensitization or healthy control sets, consistent with antigen-driven responses.

Turning to this clonotype: It has no known antigen specificity. No much larger clone exists at a distance of one base, and base qualities are not known.

This sample comprised whole blood, obtained in connection with sensitization to the hapten diphenylcyclopropenone (DPC). Recombination linked TRBV30 to TRBJ1-2; no D gene can be assigned with confidence. This clonotype was obtained from a middle-aged woman with alopecia areata. Some clones in this sample may be carry-over from other donors' samples. Here the CDR3 is given as CAWSGDGYGYTF. The sequence in DNA is TGTGCCTGGAGCGGGGATGGCTATGGCTACACCTTC.